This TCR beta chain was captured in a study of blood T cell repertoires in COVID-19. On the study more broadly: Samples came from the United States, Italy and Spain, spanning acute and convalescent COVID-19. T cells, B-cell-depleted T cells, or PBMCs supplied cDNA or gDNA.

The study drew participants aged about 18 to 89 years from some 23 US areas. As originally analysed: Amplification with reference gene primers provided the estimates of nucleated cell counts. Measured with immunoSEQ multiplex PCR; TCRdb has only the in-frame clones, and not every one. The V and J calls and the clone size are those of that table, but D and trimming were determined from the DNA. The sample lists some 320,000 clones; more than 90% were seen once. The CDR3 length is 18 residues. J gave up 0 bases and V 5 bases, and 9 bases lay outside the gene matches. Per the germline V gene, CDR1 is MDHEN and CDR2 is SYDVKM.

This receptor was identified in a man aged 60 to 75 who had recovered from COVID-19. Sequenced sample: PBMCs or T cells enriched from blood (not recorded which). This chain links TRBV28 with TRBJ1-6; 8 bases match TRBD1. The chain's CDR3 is CASSPDRAPSSYNSPLHF. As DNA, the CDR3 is TGTGCCAGCAGTCCGGACAGGGCCCCGAGCTCCTATAATTCACCCCTCCACTTT.